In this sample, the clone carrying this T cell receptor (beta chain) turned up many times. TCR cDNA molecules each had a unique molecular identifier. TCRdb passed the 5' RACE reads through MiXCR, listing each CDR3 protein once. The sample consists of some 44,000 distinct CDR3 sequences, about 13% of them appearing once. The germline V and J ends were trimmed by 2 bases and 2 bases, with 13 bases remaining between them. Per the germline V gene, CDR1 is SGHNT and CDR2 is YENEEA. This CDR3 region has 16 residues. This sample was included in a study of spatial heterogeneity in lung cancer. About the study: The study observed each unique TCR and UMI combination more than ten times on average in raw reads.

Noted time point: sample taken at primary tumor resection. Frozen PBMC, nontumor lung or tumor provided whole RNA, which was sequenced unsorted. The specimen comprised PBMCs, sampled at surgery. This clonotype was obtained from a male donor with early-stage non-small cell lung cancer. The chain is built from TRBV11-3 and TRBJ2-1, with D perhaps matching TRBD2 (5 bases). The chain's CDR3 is CASSLRSSSTYNEQFF. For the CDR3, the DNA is TGTGCCAGCAGCTTACGTTCTAGCTCGACCTACAATGAGCAGTTCTTC.